This is a list of T cell receptor beta chains from one sample in a study of graft-versus-host responses after intestinal transplantation. Clones were sequenced by immunoSEQ multiplex PCR, and TCRdb holds only the in-frame ones, with some missing. Among 10,000 to 15,000 clones listed, approximately 28% were seen once. Sequenced here: alloreactive CD8+ T cells from a mixed lymphocyte reaction culture, sampled before intestinal transplant. These receptors were obtained from a human patient who received an intestinal transplant. Both conserved end residues are part of each CDR3. The D gene is left open where the match is weak. Size values are once, few and many counts, or a class for expanded clones, and some rows have none.

CDR3 protein	CDR3 DNA	J gene	V gene	D gene	clone size
CASSIKPLRSGTGLRGYTF	TGTGCCAGTAGTATAAAACCGCTCAGATCCGGGACAGGGCTGAGAGGCTACACCTTC	TRBJ1-2	TRBV19	TRBD1	NA
CASSQALAGGSGYEQYF	TGCGCCAGCAGCCAAGCCCTAGCGGGGGGGTCCGGGTACGAGCAGTACTTC	TRBJ2-7	TRBV4-1	TRBD2	few
CASSPYSLGWDHNEQFF	TGCGCCAGCAGCCCCTACTCTCTCGGTTGGGACCACAATGAGCAGTTCTTC	TRBJ2-1	TRBV5-1	NA	few
CASSSGVSYEQYF	TGTGCCAGCAGCTCGGGCGTGTCCTACGAGCAGTACTTC	TRBJ2-7	TRBV5-6	NA	many
CASSLGTGLWNPGDTQYF	TGTGCCAGCAGCTTAGGCACGGGACTCTGGAACCCAGGAGATACGCAGTATTTT	TRBJ2-3	TRBV13	NA	NA
CASSFGQKETQYF	TGTGCCAGCAGCTTTGGACAGAAAGAGACCCAGTACTTC	TRBJ2-5	TRBV6-5	NA	medium-sized
CASSTDRRRNNEQFF	TGTGCCAGTAGTACCGACAGGCGGCGGAACAATGAGCAGTTCTTC	TRBJ2-1	TRBV19	NA	medium-sized
CASGFPGPQTFYGYTF	TGTGCTAGTGGTTTTCCGGGACCTCAAACATTCTATGGCTACACCTTC	TRBJ1-2	TRBV12-5	NA	NA
CASSFRLNTEAFF	TGCGCCAGCAGCTTTCGCCTGAACACTGAAGCTTTCTTT	TRBJ1-1	TRBV5-1	NA	few
CASSQEHPSADTQYF	TGCGCCAGCAGCCAAGAACACCCCTCCGCAGATACGCAGTATTTT	TRBJ2-3	TRBV4-1	NA	NA
CASSPDRPYNEQFF	TGCGCCAGCAGCCCCGACCGCCCCTACAATGAGCAGTTCTTC	TRBJ2-1	TRBV5-1	NA	NA